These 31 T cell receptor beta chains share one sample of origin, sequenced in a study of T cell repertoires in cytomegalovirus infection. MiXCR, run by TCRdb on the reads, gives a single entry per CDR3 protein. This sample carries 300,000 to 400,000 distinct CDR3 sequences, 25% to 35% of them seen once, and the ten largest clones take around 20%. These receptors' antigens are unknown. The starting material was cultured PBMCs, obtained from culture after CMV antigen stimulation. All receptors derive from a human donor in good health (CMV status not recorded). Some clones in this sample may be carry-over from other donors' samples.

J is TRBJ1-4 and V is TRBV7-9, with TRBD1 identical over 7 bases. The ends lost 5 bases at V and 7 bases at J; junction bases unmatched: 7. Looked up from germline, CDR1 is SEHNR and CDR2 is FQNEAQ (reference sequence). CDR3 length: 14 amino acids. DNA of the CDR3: TGTGCCAGCAGCACCAGACAGGGCGGTGAAAAACTGTTTTTT. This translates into CASSTRQGGEKLFF.

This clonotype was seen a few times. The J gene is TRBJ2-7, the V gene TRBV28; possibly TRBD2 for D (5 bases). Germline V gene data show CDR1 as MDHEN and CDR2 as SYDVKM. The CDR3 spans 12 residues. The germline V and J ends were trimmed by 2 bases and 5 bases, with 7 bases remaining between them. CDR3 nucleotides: TGTGCCAGCAGTTTACGGGGTAACGAGCAGTACTTC. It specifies CASSLRGNEQYF.

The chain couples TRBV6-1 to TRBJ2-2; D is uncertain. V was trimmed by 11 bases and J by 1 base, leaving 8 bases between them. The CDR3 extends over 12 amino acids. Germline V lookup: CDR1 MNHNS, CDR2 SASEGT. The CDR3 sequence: CAGGRNTGELFF. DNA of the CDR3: TGTGCCGGTGGGCGGAACACCGGGGAGCTGTTTTTT.

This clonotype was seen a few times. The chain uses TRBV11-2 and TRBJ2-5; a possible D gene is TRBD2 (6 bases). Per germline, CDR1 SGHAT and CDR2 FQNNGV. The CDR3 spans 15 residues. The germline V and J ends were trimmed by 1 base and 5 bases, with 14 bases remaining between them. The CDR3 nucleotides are TGTGCCAGCAGCTTAGGGCTGGGACTCAGGGAGACCCAGTACTTC. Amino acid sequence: CASSLGLGLRETQYF.

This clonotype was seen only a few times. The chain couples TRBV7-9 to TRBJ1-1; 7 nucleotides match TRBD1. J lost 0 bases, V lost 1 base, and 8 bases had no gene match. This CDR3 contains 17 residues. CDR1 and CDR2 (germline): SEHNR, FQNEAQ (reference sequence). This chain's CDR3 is CASSLVSRTGLNTEAFF. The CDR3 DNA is TGTGCCAGCAGCTTAGTCTCAAGGACAGGATTGAACACTGAAGCTTTCTTT.

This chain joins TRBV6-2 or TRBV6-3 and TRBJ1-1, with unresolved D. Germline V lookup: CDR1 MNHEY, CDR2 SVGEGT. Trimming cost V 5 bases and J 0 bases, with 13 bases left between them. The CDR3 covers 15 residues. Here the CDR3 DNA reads TGTGCCAGCAGTGACAAACAGTTCATGAACACTGAAGCTTTCTTT. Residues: CASSDKQFMNTEAFF.

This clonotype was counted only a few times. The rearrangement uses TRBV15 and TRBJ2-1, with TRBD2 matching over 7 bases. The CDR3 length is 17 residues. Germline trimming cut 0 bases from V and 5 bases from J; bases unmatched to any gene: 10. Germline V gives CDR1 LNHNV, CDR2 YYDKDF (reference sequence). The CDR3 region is CATSRELTAGIDNEQFF. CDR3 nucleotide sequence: TGTGCCACCAGCAGAGAATTGACAGCGGGGATAGACAATGAGCAGTTCTTC. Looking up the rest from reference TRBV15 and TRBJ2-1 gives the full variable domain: DAMVIQNPRYQVTQFGKPVTLSCSQTLNHNVMYWYQQKSSQAPKLLFHYYDKDFNNEADTPDNFQSRRPNTSFCFLDIRSPGLGDTAMYLCATSRELTAGIDNEQFFGPGTRLTVL.

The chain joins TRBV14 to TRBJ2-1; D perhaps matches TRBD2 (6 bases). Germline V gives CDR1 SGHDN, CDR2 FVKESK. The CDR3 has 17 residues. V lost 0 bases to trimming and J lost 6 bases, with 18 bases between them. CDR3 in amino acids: CASSQDTLRSSANEQFF. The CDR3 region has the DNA TGTGCCAGCAGCCAAGATACCCTCAGGTCTAGCGCCAATGAGCAGTTCTTC. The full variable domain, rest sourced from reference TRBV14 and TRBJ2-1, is EAGVTQFPSHSVIEKGQTVTLRCDPISGHDNLYWYRRVMGKEIKFLLHFVKESKQDESGMPNNRFLAERTGGTYSTLKVQPAELEDSGVYFCASSQDTLRSSANEQFFGPGTRLTVL.

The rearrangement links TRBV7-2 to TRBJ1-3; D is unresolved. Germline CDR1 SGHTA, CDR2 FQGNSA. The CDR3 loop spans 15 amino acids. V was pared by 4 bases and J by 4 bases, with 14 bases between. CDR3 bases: TGTGCCAGCAGCTCCGTACTCGGATTCGGAAACACCATATATTTT. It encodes CASSSVLGFGNTIYF.

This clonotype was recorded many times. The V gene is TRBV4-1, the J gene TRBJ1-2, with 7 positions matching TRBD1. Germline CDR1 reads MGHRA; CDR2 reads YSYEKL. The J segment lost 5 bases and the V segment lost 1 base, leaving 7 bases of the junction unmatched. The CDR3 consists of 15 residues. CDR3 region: CASSQGGQELYGYTF. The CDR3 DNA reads TGCGCCAGCAGCCAAGGAGGACAGGAGTTATATGGCTACACCTTC.

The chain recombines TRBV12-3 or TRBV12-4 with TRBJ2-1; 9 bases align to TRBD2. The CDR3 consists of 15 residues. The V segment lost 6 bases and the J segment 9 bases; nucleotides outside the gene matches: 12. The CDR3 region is CASSLTSGHPGEQFF. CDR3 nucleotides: TGTGCCAGCAGCCTAACTAGCGGGCATCCCGGTGAGCAGTTCTTC.

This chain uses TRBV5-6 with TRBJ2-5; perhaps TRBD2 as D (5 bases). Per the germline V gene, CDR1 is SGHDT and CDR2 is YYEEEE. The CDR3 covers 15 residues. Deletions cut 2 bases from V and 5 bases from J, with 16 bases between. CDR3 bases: TGTGCCAGCAGCTTCACTAGAAACCTCGGGGAGACCCAGTACTTC. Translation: CASSFTRNLGETQYF.

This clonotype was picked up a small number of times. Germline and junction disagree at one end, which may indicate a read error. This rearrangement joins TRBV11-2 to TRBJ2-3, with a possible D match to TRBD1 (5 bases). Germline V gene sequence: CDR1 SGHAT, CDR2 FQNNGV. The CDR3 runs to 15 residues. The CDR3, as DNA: TGTGCCAGCAGCCTAGAGATCGCAGGGATCCATACGCAGTATTTT. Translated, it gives CASSLEIAGIHTQYF.

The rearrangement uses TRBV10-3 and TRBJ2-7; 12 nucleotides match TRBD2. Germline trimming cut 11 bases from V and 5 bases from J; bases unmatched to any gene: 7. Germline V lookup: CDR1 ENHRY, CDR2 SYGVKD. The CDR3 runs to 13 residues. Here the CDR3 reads CAARTSGVDEQYF. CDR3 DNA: TGTGCCGCCCGGACTAGCGGGGTGGACGAGCAGTACTTC.

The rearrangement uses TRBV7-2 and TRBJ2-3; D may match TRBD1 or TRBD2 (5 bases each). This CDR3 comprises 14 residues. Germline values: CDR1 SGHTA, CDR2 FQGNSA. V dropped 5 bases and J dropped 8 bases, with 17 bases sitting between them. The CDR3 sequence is CASSELALQVTQYF. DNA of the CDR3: TGTGCCAGCAGCGAGCTAGCTCTACAGGTTACGCAGTATTTT.

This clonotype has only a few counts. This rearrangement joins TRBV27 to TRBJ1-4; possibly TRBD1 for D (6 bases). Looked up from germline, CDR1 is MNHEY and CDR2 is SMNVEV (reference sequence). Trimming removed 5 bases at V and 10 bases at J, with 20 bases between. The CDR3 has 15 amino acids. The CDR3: CASSPTAGALLKLFF. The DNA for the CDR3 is TGTGCCAGCAGTCCCACGGCAGGGGCGCTCCTAAAACTGTTTTTT. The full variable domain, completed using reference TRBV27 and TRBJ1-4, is EAQVTQNPRYLITVTGKKLTVTCSQNMNHEYMSWYRQDPGLGLRQIYYSMNVEVTDKGDVPEGYKVSRKEKRNFPLILESPSPNQTSLYFCASSPTAGALLKLFFGSGTQLSVL.

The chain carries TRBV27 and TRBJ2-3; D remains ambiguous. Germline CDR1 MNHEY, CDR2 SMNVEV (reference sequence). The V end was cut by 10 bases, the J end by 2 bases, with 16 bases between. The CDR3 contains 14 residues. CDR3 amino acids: CATRARSFTDTQYF. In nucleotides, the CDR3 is TGTGCCACTAGGGCGCGGTCCTTCACAGATACGCAGTATTTT.

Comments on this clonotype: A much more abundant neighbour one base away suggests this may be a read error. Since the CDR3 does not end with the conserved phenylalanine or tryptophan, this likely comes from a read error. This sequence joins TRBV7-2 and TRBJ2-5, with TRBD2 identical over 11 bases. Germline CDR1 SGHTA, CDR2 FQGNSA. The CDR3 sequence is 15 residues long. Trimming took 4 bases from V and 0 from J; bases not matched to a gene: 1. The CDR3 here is CASSWTSGYQETQYL. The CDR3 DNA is TGTGCCAGCAGCTGGACTAGCGGGTACCAAGAGACCCAGTACCTC.

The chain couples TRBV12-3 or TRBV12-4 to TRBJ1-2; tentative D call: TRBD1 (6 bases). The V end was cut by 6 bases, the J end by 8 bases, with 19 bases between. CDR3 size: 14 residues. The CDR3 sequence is CASSRVEGGRGYTF. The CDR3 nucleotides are TGTGCCAGCAGCCGGGTAGAAGGGGGACGCGGCTACACCTTC.

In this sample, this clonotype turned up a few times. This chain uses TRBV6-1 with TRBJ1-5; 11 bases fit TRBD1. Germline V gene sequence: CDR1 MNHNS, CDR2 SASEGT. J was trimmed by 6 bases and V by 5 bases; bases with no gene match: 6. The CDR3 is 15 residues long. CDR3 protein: CASSRDRGLGQPQHF. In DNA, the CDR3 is TGTGCCAGCAGTCGGGACAGGGGGTTGGGTCAGCCCCAGCATTTT.

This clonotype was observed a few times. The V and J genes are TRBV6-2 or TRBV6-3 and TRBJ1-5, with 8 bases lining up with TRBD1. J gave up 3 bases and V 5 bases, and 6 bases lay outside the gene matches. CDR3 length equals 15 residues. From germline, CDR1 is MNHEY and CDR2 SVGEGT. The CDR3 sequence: CASSVLGQVNQPQHF. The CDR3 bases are TGTGCCAGCAGTGTCCTGGGACAGGTCAATCAGCCCCAGCATTTT.

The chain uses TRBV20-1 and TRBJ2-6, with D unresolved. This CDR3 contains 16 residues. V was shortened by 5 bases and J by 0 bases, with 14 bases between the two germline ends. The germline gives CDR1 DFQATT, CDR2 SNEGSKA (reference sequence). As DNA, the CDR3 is TGCAGTGCTCTAACCCGAGAGAACTCTGGGGCCAACGTCCTGACTTTC. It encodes CSALTRENSGANVLTF.

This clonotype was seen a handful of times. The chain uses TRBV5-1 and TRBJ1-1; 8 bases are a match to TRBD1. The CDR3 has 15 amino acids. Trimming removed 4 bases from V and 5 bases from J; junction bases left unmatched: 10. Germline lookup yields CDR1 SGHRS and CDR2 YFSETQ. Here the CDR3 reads CASSVTTGDGTEAFF. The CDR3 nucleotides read TGCGCCAGCAGCGTAACGACAGGGGATGGGACTGAAGCTTTCTTT.

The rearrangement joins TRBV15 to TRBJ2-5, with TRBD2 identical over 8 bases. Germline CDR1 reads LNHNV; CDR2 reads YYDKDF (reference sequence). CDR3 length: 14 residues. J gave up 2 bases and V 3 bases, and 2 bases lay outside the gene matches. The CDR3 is CATSRTSEQETQYF. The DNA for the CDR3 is TGTGCCACCAGCAGGACTAGCGAACAAGAGACCCAGTACTTC.

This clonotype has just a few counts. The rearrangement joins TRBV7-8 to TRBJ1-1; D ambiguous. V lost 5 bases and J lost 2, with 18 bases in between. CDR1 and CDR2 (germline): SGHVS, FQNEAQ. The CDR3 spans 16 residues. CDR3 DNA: TGTGCCAGCAGCAGAGGCCCCGTAGTTACTAACACTGAAGCTTTCTTT. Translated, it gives CASSRGPVVTNTEAFF.

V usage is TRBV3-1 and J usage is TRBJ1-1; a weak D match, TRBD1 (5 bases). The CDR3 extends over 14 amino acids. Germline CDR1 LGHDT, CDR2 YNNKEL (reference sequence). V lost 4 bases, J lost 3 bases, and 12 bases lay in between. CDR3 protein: CASSRMQGDTEAFF. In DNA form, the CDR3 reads TGTGCCAGCAGCCGGATGCAAGGGGACACTGAAGCTTTCTTT.

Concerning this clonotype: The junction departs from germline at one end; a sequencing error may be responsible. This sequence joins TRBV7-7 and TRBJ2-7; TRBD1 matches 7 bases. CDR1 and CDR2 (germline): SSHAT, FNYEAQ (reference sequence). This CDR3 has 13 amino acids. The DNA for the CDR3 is TGTGCTAGCAGCCGACACAGGGGCGGGGAGCAGTACTTC. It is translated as CASSRHRGGEQYF.

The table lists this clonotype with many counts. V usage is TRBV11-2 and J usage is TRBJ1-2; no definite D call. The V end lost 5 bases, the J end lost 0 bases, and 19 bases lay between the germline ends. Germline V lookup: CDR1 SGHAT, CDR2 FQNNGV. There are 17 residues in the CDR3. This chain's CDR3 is CASSRRDGSLTNYGYTF. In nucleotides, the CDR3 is TGTGCCAGCAGCCGCAGAGACGGATCTCTTACTAACTATGGCTACACCTTC.

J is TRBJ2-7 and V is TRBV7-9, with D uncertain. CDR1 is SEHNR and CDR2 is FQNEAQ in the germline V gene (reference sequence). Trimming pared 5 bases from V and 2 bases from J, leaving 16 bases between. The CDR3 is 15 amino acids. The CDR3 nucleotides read TGTGCCAGCAGCAACAAGGGCTTCGGCCCCTACGAGCAGTACTTC. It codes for CASSNKGFGPYEQYF. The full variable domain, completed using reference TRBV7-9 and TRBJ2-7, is DTGVSQNPRHKITKRGQNVTFRCDPISEHNRLYWYRQTLGQGPEFLTYFQNEAQLEKSRLLSDRFSAERPKGSFSTLEIQRTEQGDSAMYLCASSNKGFGPYEQYFGPGTRLTVT.

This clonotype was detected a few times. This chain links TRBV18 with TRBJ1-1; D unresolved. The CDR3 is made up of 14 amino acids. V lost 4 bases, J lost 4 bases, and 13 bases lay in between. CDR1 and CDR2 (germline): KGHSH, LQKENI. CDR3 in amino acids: CASSRRAEVTEAFF. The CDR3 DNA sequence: TGTGCCAGCTCACGCCGTGCCGAGGTCACTGAAGCTTTCTTT.

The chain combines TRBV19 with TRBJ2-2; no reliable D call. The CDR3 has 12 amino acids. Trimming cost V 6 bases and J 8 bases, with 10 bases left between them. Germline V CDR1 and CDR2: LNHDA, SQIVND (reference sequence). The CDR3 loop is CASRAIGGELFF. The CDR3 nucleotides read TGTGCCAGTAGGGCTATTGGGGGGGAGCTGTTTTTT.